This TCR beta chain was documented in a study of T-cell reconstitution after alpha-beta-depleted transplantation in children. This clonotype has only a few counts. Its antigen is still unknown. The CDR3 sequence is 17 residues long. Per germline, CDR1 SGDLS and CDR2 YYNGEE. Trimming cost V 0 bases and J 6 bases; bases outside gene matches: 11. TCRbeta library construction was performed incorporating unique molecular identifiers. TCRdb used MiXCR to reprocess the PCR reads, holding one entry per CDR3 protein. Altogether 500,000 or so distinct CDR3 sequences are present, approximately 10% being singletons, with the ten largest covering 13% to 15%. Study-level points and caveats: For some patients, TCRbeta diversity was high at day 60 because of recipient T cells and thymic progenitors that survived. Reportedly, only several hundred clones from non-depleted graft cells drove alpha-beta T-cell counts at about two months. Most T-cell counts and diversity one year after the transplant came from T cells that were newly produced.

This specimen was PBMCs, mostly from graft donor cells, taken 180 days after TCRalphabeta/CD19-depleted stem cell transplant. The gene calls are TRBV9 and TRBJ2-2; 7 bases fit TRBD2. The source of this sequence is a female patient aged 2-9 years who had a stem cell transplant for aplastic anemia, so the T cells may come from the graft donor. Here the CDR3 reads CASSVAQGGRLPGELFF. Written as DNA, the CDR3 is TGTGCCAGCAGCGTAGCTCAAGGCGGGAGACTCCCCGGGGAGCTGTTTTTT.